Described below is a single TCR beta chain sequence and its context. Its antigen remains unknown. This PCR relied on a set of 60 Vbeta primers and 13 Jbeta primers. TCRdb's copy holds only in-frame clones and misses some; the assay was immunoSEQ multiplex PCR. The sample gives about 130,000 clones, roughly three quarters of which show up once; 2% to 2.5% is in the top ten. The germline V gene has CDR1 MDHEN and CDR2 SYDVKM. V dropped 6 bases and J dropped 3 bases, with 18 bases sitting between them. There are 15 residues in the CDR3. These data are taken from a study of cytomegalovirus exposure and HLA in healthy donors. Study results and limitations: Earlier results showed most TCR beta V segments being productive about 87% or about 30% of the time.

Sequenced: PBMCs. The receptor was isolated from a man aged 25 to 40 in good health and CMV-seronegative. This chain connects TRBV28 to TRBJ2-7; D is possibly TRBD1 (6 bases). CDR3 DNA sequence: TGTGCCAGCAGAGGAATCCGGGACACGGACTACGAGCAGTACTTC. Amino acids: CASRGIRDTDYEQYF.